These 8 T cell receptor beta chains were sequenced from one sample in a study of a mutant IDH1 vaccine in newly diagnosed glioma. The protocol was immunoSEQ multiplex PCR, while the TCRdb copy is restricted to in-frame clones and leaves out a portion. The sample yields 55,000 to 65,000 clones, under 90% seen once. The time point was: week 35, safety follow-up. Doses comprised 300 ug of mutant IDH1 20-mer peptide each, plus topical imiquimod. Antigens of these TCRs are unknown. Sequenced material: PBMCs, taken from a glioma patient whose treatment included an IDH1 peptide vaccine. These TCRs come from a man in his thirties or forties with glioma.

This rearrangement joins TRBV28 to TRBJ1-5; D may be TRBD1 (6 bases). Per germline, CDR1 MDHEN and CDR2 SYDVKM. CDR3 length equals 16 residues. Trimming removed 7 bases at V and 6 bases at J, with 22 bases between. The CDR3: CASIDFADGGGQPQHF. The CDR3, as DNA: TGTGCCAGCATCGATTTCGCCGACGGGGGCGGTCAGCCCCAGCATTTT.

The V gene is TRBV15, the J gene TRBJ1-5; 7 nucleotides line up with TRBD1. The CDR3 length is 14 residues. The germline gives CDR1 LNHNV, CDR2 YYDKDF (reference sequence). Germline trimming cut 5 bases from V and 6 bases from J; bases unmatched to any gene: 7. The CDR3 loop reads CATSFYRGFQPQHF. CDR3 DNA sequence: TGTGCCACCAGCTTCTACAGGGGTTTTCAGCCCCAGCATTTT.

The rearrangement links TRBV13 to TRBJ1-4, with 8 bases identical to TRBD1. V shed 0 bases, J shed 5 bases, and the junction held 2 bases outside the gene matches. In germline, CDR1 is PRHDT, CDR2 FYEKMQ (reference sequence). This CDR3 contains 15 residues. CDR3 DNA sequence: TGTGCCAGCAGCTTAGGGACAGGGGAAAATGAAAAACTGTTTTTT. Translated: CASSLGTGENEKLFF.

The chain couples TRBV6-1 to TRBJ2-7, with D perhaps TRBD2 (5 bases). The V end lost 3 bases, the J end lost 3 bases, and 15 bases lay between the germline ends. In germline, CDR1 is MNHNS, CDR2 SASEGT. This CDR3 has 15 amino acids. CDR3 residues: CASSDASAGLYEQYF. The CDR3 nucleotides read TGTGCCAGCAGTGATGCTTCGGCGGGCCTCTACGAGCAGTACTTC.

CDR3 nucleotides: TGTGCTACAGGGGCTGGCACTGAAGCTTTCTTT. This gives the protein CATGAGTEAFF. The chain recombines TRBV19 with TRBJ1-1; TRBD1 matches at 7 bases. Looked up from germline, CDR1 is LNHDA and CDR2 is SQIVND (reference sequence). This CDR3 spans 11 amino acids.

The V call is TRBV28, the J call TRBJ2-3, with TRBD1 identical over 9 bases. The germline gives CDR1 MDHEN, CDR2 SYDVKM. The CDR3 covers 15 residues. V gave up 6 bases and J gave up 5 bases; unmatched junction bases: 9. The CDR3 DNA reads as TGTGCCAGCAGCCCCGGGACAGGGATCATAGATACGCAGTATTTT. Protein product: CASSPGTGIIDTQYF.

CDR3: CASSFGFRGATYEQYF. In DNA form, the CDR3 reads TGTGCCAGCAGCTTCGGGTTTCGGGGGGCGACCTACGAGCAGTACTTC. The chain employs TRBV7-8 and TRBJ2-7, with a possible D match to TRBD2 (7 bases). Germline CDR1 reads SGHVS; CDR2 reads FQNEAQ. V gave up 3 bases and J gave up 2 bases, with 17 bases separating them. This CDR3 contains 16 residues.

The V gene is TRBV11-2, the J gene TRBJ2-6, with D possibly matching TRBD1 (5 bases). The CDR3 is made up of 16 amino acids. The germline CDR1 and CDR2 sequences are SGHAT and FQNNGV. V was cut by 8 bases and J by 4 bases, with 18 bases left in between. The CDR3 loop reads CASARDRSVGANVLTF. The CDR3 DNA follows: TGTGCCAGCGCCCGTGACAGATCCGTGGGGGCCAACGTCCTGACTTTC.